This TCR beta chain was recorded in a study of blood T cell repertoires in COVID-19 (dated by TCRdb to 2020 to 2022). A note on the overall study: The collaborator samples originated in the United States, Italy and Spain and spanned the acute and convalescent phases of COVID-19. HLA class I and class II types, where available, came from metadata supplied by the sample provider rather than from assay-based typing. Samples came from the ongoing ImmuneRACE study (first 160 participants) plus 1,254 subjects from 6 global collaborators. The repertoires were released in a freely available public database meant as a resource for research on the immune response to SARS-CoV-2. Subjects who had been exposed to COVID-19, were actively infected with it, or had recovered from it provided the deeply sampled blood TCRbeta repertoires that made up the dataset. The sample metadata nearly always contained a de-identified subject ID, COVID-19 status, age in years and sex. The prospective study material was composed of cDNA or gDNA derived from T cells, B-cell-depleted T cells, or PBMCs.

Each collaborating institution followed its own protocols to collect whole blood in K2EDTA tubes. For TCRbeta analysis, collaborators shipped samples in one of three forms: frozen whole blood, isolated PBMCs, or DNA extracted from either of those sample types. TCRbeta CDR3 regions were amplified from genomic DNA using the immunoSEQ Assay, a bias-controlled multiplex PCR. Under the source paper's analysis protocol: Nucleated cell counts per sample were estimated from amplification of reference gene primers within the assay. Sequence reads were collapsed and filtered to measure the absolute abundance of every unique TCRbeta CDR3 rearrangement. For each sample, productive Simpson clonality was calculated as the square root of Simpson's diversity index over productive rearrangements. Imported from immuneACCESS, the table was reduced by TCRdb to in-frame sequences with V and J called. These copies leave out some clones; in studies compared against another copy, an unresolved V gene accounts for under half, and the cause of the remainder is not known. V and J calls and clone size are as listed in that table; D and trimming were resolved from the DNA. Present in this sample are approximately 82,000 clones, 80% to 90% of which were seen just once. The biggest ten clones account for approximately 15% of the sample.

On this clone itself: Its antigen specificity is not known. The record has no base qualities; no much larger clone is one base away.

Here is what the overall study found, with its caveats: The amount of clinical and demographic metadata varied by source and participant and was provided uncurated.

The source material was peripheral blood. The TCR sequence derives from a man between 65 and 85 years old with active or convalescent COVID-19.

The sequenced DNA is TGCGCCAGCAGTCAATGGAACGACAGCCACTCCTACGAGCAGTACTTC. It specifies CASSQWNDSHSYEQYF. The chain joins TRBV23-1 to TRBJ2-7; TRBD1 could be the D gene, as 5 bases match. TRBV23-1 is an ORF, with its function uncertain. V gives up 1 base and J gives up 0 bases, and the segment between their germline ends measures 13 bases. The CDR3 spans 16 residues, from the cysteine through the phenylalanine. This entry keeps only the CDR3 DNA: 48 bases, framed from base 1.